The text below deals with one T cell receptor beta chain. What it binds is not known. This specimen belongs to a study of blood T cells in healthy people across ages. Study-wide points: Observed TCR beta diversity per million T cells went down as age went up. This fall followed a roughly linear course with age.

A second PCR of about 6 to 11 cycles used a sample-barcoded 5' primer and a J-beta primer mix. Each sample yielded at least 3 million CDR3-containing paired-end reads. TCRdb called the 5' RACE reads again in MiXCR, with one record for every CDR3 protein. The sample shows roughly 2 million distinct CDR3 sequences, about 49% of them seen only once. Unmatched junction bases numbered 9, after V lost 4 bases and J lost 8 bases. This CDR3 has 14 amino acids. Germline values: CDR1 SGHRS, CDR2 YFSETQ. Sequenced input: blood. This TCR derives from a woman in her thirties or forties in good health. The V gene is TRBV5-1, the J gene TRBJ1-2, with 9 bases aligning to TRBD1. The CDR3 DNA reads TGCGCCAGCAGCATCTGGACAGGGGAAGGGGGCTACACCTTC. This sequence encodes CASSIWTGEGGYTF.